Included here is one T cell receptor (beta chain) sequence, with context. Reverse transcription of roughly 0.5 to 1 ug RNA was performed with random hexamers. Amplification of TCR beta CDR3 was carried out by immunoSEQ multiplex PCR, which covered 54 Vbeta and 13 Jbeta segments. TCRdb analysed the immunoSEQ multiplex PCR reads with MiXCR anew, one entry per CDR3 protein. The sample consists of around 300,000 distinct CDR3 sequences, approximately 85% of them appearing once. TCR beta sequences were obtained from blood CD8+ and CD4+ T cells. Control patients had untreated stable or active relapsing-remitting multiple sclerosis by revised McDonald criteria. TEMRA cells were FACS-enriched, unlike CD8+ and CD4+ T cells, which were negatively isolated. The germline gives CDR1 SGHVS, CDR2 FQNEAQ. The CDR3 is 14 residues long. Trimming removed 3 bases at V and 6 bases at J, with 11 bases between. The sample comes from a study of CD8 T cells in Susac syndrome.

The receptor's source is a human donor with multiple sclerosis. The rearrangement joins TRBV7-8 to TRBJ2-2; D may be TRBD2 (6 bases). Sequenced: CD8+ T cells from PBMCs. The DNA of the CDR3 is TGTGCCAGCAGCTTTGGGGGGTACCCCGGGGAGCTGTTTTTT. Translated, it gives CASSFGGYPGELFF. The complete variable domain, with remaining parts taken from reference TRBV7-8 and TRBJ2-2, reads GAGVSQSPRYKVAKRGQDVALRCDPISGHVSLFWYQQALGQGPEFLTYFQNEAQLDKSGLPSDRFFAERPEGSVSTLKIQRTQQEDSAVYLCASSFGGYPGELFFGEGSRLTVL.